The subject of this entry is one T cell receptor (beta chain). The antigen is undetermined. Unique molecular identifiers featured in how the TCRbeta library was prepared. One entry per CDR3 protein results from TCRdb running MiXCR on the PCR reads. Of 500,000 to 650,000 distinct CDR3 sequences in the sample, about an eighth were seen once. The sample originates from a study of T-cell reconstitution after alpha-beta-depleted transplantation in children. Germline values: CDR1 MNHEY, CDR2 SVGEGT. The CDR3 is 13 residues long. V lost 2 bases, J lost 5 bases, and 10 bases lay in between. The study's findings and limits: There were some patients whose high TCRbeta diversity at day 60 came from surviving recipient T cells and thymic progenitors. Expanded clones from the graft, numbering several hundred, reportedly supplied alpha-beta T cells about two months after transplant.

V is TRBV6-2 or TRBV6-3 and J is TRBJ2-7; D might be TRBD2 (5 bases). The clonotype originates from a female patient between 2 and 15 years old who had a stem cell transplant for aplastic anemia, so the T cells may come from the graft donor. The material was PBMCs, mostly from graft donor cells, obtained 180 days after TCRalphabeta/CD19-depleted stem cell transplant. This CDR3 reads CASSYVRRNEQYF. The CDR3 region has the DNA TGTGCCAGCAGTTACGTCCGGAGGAACGAGCAGTACTTC.